The 32 T cell receptor beta chains presented below share a single source sample, sequenced in a study of low-dose radiotherapy and immunotherapy resistance in tumors. Time point noted: after trial treatment. As for treatment: LDRT plus nivolumab, ipilimumab, low-dose cyclophosphamide and aspirin (RACIN trial). TRAV and TRBV primers primed cDNA for both TCRalpha and TCRbeta. A constant-region primer paired with the V-primer adapter amplified TCRs over 20 PCR cycles. TCRdb reprocessed the reads with MiXCR, giving one entry per CDR3 protein. The sample has tens of thousands of distinct CDR3 sequences; roughly 19% are singletons. The sequenced sample was PBMCs, obtained after low-dose radiotherapy plus immunotherapy. The receptors shown here come from a female donor with ovarian cancer.

This clonotype was counted only a few times. This chain links TRBV20-1 with TRBJ2-7; 8 bases fit TRBD1. This CDR3 has 10 amino acids. Germline CDR1 is DFQATT and CDR2 is SNEGSKA (reference sequence). The V and J ends lost 6 bases and 7 bases, in that order; junction bases with no gene match: 2. The CDR3 sequence is CSARQGEQYF. The DNA for the CDR3 is TGCAGTGCAAGACAGGGGGAGCAGTACTTC.

Of note for this clonotype: A much larger clone sits a single nucleotide away, making a read error possible. The chain uses TRBV23-1 and TRBJ1-1; the D gene is possibly TRBD1 (5 bases). TRBV23-1 falls under the ORF class, with uncertain function. Trimming shortened V by 5 bases and J by 3 bases, and 16 bases separated the two germline ends. The CDR3 runs 15 residues. CDR3: CASSGRDGDDTEAFF. The CDR3 nucleotides are TGCGCCAGCAGTGGCCGGGACGGGGATGACACTGAAGCTTTCTTT.

This clonotype turned up a few times. The chain uses TRBV2 and TRBJ2-2; 9 bases are shared with TRBD2. The CDR3 runs to 15 residues. The junction had 7 bases not matched to a gene; V was cut back by 5 bases and J by 6 bases. Germline lookup yields CDR1 SNHLY and CDR2 FYNNEI. CDR3 loop: CASSTNSGRSGELFF. CDR3 DNA: TGTGCCAGCAGTACGAATAGCGGGAGATCCGGGGAGCTGTTTTTT.

This clonotype was detected ten times or more. The rearrangement joins TRBV29-1 to TRBJ2-1; possible D gene TRBD2, 6 bases. Germline CDR1 SQVTM, CDR2 ANQGSEA. The CDR3 totals 16 residues. The V gene lost 1 base and the J gene lost 0 bases, with 13 bases spanning the gap. The CDR3 spells CSVEGTAAGSYNEQFF. The CDR3 nucleotides are TGCAGCGTTGAAGGTACGGCAGCGGGCTCCTACAATGAGCAGTTCTTC.

The chain combines TRBV19 with TRBJ2-1; no firm D call. The CDR3 loop spans 16 amino acids. The ends were cut back, 1 base at V and 3 bases at J, with 13 bases in the middle. The germline V gene encodes CDR1 LNHDA and CDR2 SQIVND (reference sequence). The chain's CDR3 is CASSIVSGWNYNEQFF. The CDR3 nucleotides read TGTGCCAGTAGTATAGTTTCGGGCTGGAACTACAATGAGCAGTTCTTC.

The sample holds a few counts of this clonotype. The V and J genes are TRBV9 and TRBJ1-3; a possible D gene is TRBD1 (5 bases). Germline CDR1 reads SGDLS; CDR2 reads YYNGEE. This CDR3 is 13 amino acids long. Trimming removed 4 bases at V and 11 bases at J, with 16 bases between. In DNA form, the CDR3 reads TGTGCCAGCAGCTCCAAGGAGGGGAGTCCCATATATTTT. Translated, it gives CASSSKEGSPIYF. The whole variable domain, remainder taken from reference TRBV9 and TRBJ1-3, is DSGVTQTPKHLITATGQRVTLRCSPRSGDLSVYWYQQSLDQGLQFLIQYYNGEERAKGNILERFSAQQFPDLHSELNLSSLELGDSALYFCASSSKEGSPIYFGEGSWLTVV.

The sample holds many counts of this clonotype. The CDR3 sequence is CASSLAGEGEKLFF. Written as DNA, the CDR3 is TGTGCCAGCAGCTTAGCCGGTGAAGGTGAAAAACTGTTTTTT. The genes are TRBV7-9 and TRBJ1-4; D call uncertain. Germline V lookup: CDR1 SEHNR, CDR2 FQNEAQ (reference sequence). V shed 0 bases and J shed 7 bases, with 9 bases lying between them. The CDR3 covers 14 residues.

In this sample, this clonotype turned up many times. CDR3 in amino acids: CSARKGNQPQHF. The CDR3, as DNA: TGCAGTGCTAGAAAAGGAAATCAGCCCCAGCATTTT. The chain uses TRBV20-1 and TRBJ1-5, with no clear D. The CDR3 is made up of 12 amino acids. The germline V gene encodes CDR1 DFQATT and CDR2 SNEGSKA (reference sequence). The germline V and J ends were trimmed by 2 bases and 4 bases, with 6 bases remaining between them.

Details on this clonotype: A far larger clone is one nucleotide away, so this likely arose from a read error. This sequence joins TRBV5-1 and TRBJ2-5, with 9 bases matching TRBD2. The DNA end lines up better with TRBJ2-1; the J call may be wrong. Germline CDR1 is SGHRS and CDR2 is YFSETQ. This CDR3 comprises 15 residues. The CDR3: CAGSLEAGGFNEQFF. The CDR3 DNA reads TGCGCCGGCAGCTTGGAGGCGGGGGGGTTCAATGAGCAGTTCTTC.

In the case of this clonotype: A far larger clone is one base from this, pointing to a likely read error. CDR3 sequence (DNA): TGTGCCGGCAGTCGACTAGCGGGGGCTGACACAGATACGCAGTATTTT. This sequence encodes CAGSRLAGADTDTQYF. The chain couples TRBV6-5 to TRBJ2-3, with 12 bases aligning to TRBD2. CDR3 length: 16 amino acids. CDR1 and CDR2 (germline): MNHEY, SVGAGI.

This clonotype was observed many times. The chain carries TRBV19 and TRBJ2-4; D is undetermined. This CDR3 comprises 15 residues. Germline CDR1 is LNHDA and CDR2 is SQIVND (reference sequence). Trimming left V 0 bases short and J 0 bases short, with 6 bases between. DNA of the CDR3: TGTGCCAGTAGTATAGAAGCGTTAGCCAAAAACATTCAGTACTTC. Its translation is CASSIEALAKNIQYF.

This clonotype was seen repeatedly, ten times or more. CDR3 loop: CASNTLRDTQYF. The CDR3 DNA follows: TGTGCCAGCAACACGCTCCGAGATACGCAGTATTTT. The rearrangement links TRBV21-1 to TRBJ2-3. TRBV21-1 is given as a pseudogene. This CDR3 comprises 12 residues.

This clonotype was seen a handful of times. The chain combines TRBV30 with TRBJ2-2; perhaps TRBD2 as D (7 bases). There are 17 residues in the CDR3. Germline V gives CDR1 GTSNPN, CDR2 SVGIG (reference sequence). The ends were cut back, 0 bases at V and 2 bases at J, with 16 bases in the middle. The CDR3 bases are TGTGCCTGGAGTGTACTTGCGGGGGCTACAAACACCGGGGAGCTGTTTTTT. Protein sequence: CAWSVLAGATNTGELFF. The full variable domain, with the rest looked up from reference TRBV30 and TRBJ2-2, is SQTIHQWPATLVQPVGSPLSLECTVEGTSNPNLYWYRQAAGRGLQLLFYSVGIGQISSEVPQNLSASRPQDRQFILSSKKLLLSDSGFYLCAWSVLAGATNTGELFFGEGSRLTVL.

This clonotype was counted ten times or more. CDR3 sequence (DNA): TGTGCCAGTAGTATCGGTTCTAGCGGGAGATTGATCGGGGAGCTGTTTTTT. It codes for CASSIGSSGRLIGELFF. This sequence joins TRBV19 and TRBJ2-2; TRBD2 aligns across 10 bases. The CDR3 totals 17 residues. CDR1 is LNHDA, CDR2 SQIVND, per germline (reference sequence). Losses at the gene ends were 3 bases for V and 7 bases for J; bases not matched to a gene: 11.

In this sample, this clonotype turned up many times. The chain joins TRBV6-6 to TRBJ2-7, with D hard to call. The germline CDR1 and CDR2 sequences are MNHNY and SVGAGI (reference sequence). This CDR3 region has 14 residues. With 2 bases removed from V and 2 bases from J, the gap between germline ends came to 10 bases. The CDR3: CASSYHDKAYEQYF. The CDR3 DNA reads as TGTGCCAGCAGTTACCACGACAAGGCCTACGAGCAGTACTTC.

This clonotype showed up many times. The chain recombines TRBV20-1 with TRBJ1-4; D remains unclear. The CDR3 runs to 15 residues. CDR1 and CDR2 from the germline V gene are DFQATT and SNEGSKA (reference sequence). V lost 3 bases and J lost 3, with 14 bases in between. The CDR3 DNA is TGCAGTGCTAGTGTAAGCCGGGCATCTAATGAAAAACTGTTTTTT. This translates into CSASVSRASNEKLFF.

This clonotype was counted ten times or more. CDR3 in amino acids: CAWSNGRGETQYF. The CDR3 DNA follows: TGTGCCTGGAGTAATGGGAGGGGAGAGACCCAGTACTTC. This chain connects TRBV30 to TRBJ2-5, with 7 bases aligning to TRBD2. Germline-derived CDR1 and CDR2 are GTSNPN and SVGIG (reference sequence). This CDR3 has 13 residues. The trim removed 2 bases at V and 4 bases at J, leaving 4 bases unmatched.

In its sample, this clonotype was seen many times. This sequence joins TRBV30 and TRBJ1-1; D might be TRBD1 (6 bases). Between the trimmed V and J ends, which lost 5 bases and 7 bases, there was a span of 11 bases. The V gene's germline CDR1 is GTSNPN and CDR2 SVGIG (reference sequence). This CDR3 is built from 11 residues. The DNA of the CDR3 is TGTGCCTGGGGACAGCAACATGAAGCTTTCTTT. Amino acids: CAWGQQHEAFF. The variable domain in full, with the rest retrieved from reference TRBV30 and TRBJ1-1, is SQTIHQWPATLVQPVGSPLSLECTVEGTSNPNLYWYRQAAGRGLQLLFYSVGIGQISSEVPQNLSASRPQDRQFILSSKKLLLSDSGFYLCAWGQQHEAFFGQGTRLTVV.

This clonotype has a count of ten or more. V gene TRBV15 combines with J gene TRBJ2-1, with no clear D. CDR3 length: 12 residues. The germline V and J ends were trimmed by 5 bases and 13 bases, with 15 bases remaining between them. Germline loops: CDR1 LNHNV, CDR2 YYDKDF (reference sequence). The CDR3, as DNA: TGTGCCACCAGCCGACCGGCGAGCCCCCAGTTCTTC. This translates into CATSRPASPQFF.

The chain couples TRBV9 to TRBJ1-5; D unresolved. CDR3 length equals 14 residues. Germline V gene sequence: CDR1 SGDLS, CDR2 YYNGEE. The V gene lost 0 bases and the J gene lost 6 bases, with 10 bases spanning the gap. CDR3 loop: CASSVDPVGQPQHF. CDR3 nucleotide sequence: TGTGCCAGCAGCGTAGACCCAGTGGGTCAGCCCCAGCATTTT.

In regard to this clonotype: A much larger clone sits a single nucleotide away, making a read error possible. It is likely a read error, because the conserved phenylalanine at the end of the CDR3 is missing. The CDR3 sequence: CASSVLARDEQYI. CDR3 sequence (DNA): TGTGCCAGCAGCGTACTAGCGCGGGACGAGCAGTACATC. V gene TRBV7-9 combines with J gene TRBJ2-7; 7 bases map to TRBD2. Germline CDR1 SEHNR, CDR2 FQNEAQ (reference sequence). The CDR3 totals 13 residues. The ends lost 5 bases at V and 5 bases at J; junction bases unmatched: 6.

The rearrangement links TRBV10-3 to TRBJ2-7; 11 bases are shared with TRBD1. The CDR3 is made up of 14 amino acids. Germline V CDR1 and CDR2: ENHRY, SYGVKD. Trimming removed 6 bases from V and 6 bases from J; junction bases left unmatched: 7. The CDR3 protein is CAISAGTGGLEQYF. CDR3 nucleotide sequence: TGTGCCATCAGCGCCGGGACAGGGGGTCTCGAGCAGTACTTC.

This clonotype is a singleton in its sample. This chain joins TRBV7-9 and TRBJ2-7, with a possible D match to TRBD2 (5 bases). V was pared by 5 bases and J by 4 bases, with 18 bases between. The CDR3 covers 15 residues. The germline V gene encodes CDR1 SEHNR and CDR2 FQNEAQ (reference sequence). In DNA, the CDR3 is TGTGCCAGCAGCCAAGCCGCGGGCACGGTATACGAGCAGTACTTC. This gives the protein CASSQAAGTVYEQYF.

This clonotype was counted at least ten times. The chain has TRBV9 and TRBJ1-2; 9 bases align to TRBD1. Trimming took 4 bases from V and 4 from J; bases not matched to a gene: 8. CDR1 is SGDLS, CDR2 YYNGEE, per germline. CDR3 length: 15 amino acids. CDR3 in DNA: TGTGCCAGCAGCACTTTAGGGACAGGGAGCTATGGCTACACCTTC. Its protein product is CASSTLGTGSYGYTF.

The V gene is TRBV5-1, the J gene TRBJ1-6; D might be TRBD1 (6 bases). CDR1 SGHRS and CDR2 YFSETQ come from the germline V gene. The CDR3 has 14 amino acids. V dropped 4 bases and J dropped 8 bases, with 13 bases sitting between them. The CDR3 protein is CASSQQGFYSPLHF. The CDR3 coding sequence is TGCGCCAGCAGCCAACAGGGATTTTATTCACCCCTCCACTTT.

As concerns this clonotype: This likely stems from a read error, as it lies one base from a far larger clone. V usage is TRBV13 and J usage is TRBJ2-7, with a weak D call TRBD2 (5 bases). V lost 3 bases and J 7 bases, leaving 16 bases between the germline ends. The CDR3 sequence is 14 residues long. CDR1 is PRHDT, CDR2 FYEKMQ, per germline (reference sequence). Here the CDR3 reads CASSFRDPYNEQYF. In DNA form, the CDR3 reads TGTGCCAGCAGCTTCCGGGATCCCTACAATGAGCAGTACTTC.

The rearrangement joins TRBV5-1 to TRBJ2-1, with D possibly TRBD1 on 5 matching bases. The CDR3 runs to 17 residues. V was cut by 0 bases and J by 8 bases, with 21 bases left in between. The germline CDR1 and CDR2 sequences are SGHRS and YFSETQ. CDR3 sequence: CASSLASVGIRAHEQFF. CDR3 in DNA: TGCGCCAGCAGCTTGGCCAGTGTTGGGATCAGGGCCCATGAGCAGTTCTTC. Full variable domain (rest looked up from reference TRBV5-1 and TRBJ2-1): KAGVTQTPRYLIKTRGQQVTLSCSPISGHRSVSWYQQTPGQGLQFLFEYFSETQRNKGNFPGRFSGRQFSNSRSEMNVSTLELGDSALYLCASSLASVGIRAHEQFFGPGTRLTVL.

This clonotype occurred many times. V and J are TRBV3-1 and TRBJ1-4, with 7 bases that match TRBD1. J gave up 0 bases and V 4 bases, and 8 bases lay outside the gene matches. The CDR3 extends over 17 amino acids. Germline values: CDR1 LGHDT, CDR2 YNNKEL (reference sequence). CDR3 coding DNA: TGTGCCAGCAGCCGTCAAGGGGGCGGAACAACTAATGAAAAACTGTTTTTT. It codes for CASSRQGGGTTNEKLFF.

This clonotype was recorded at least ten times. The rearrangement uses TRBV13 and TRBJ2-3; D may be TRBD2 (5 bases). The CDR3 consists of 14 residues. CDR1 and CDR2 (germline): PRHDT, FYEKMQ (reference sequence). Trimming stripped 1 base from V and 2 bases from J, with 7 bases between. Written as DNA, the CDR3 is TGTGCCAGCAGCTTAGCACTAGACACAGATACGCAGTATTTT. The encoded protein is CASSLALDTDTQYF.

This clonotype has ten or more counts. The chain joins TRBV6-2 or TRBV6-3 to TRBJ2-5; D not certain. Germline assignment: CDR1 MNHEY and CDR2 SVGEGT. Trimming removed 3 bases at V and 5 bases at J, with 4 bases between. The CDR3 is made up of 11 amino acids. CDR3 in amino acids: CASSYMETQYF. The CDR3 DNA reads as TGTGCCAGCAGTTATATGGAGACCCAGTACTTC.

The V call is TRBV28, the J call TRBJ1-6; 8 nucleotides agree with TRBD1. This CDR3 region has 15 residues. V was clipped by 8 bases and J by 5 bases; unmatched bases: 8. Per the germline V gene, CDR1 is MDHEN and CDR2 is SYDVKM. In nucleotides, the CDR3 is TGTGCCAGCTTGGGACAGGCTGGCAATAATTCACCCCTCCACTTT. Its translation is CASLGQAGNNSPLHF. Based on the CDR3 plus reference TRBV28 and TRBJ1-6, the full variable domain is DVKVTQSSRYLVKRTGEKVFLECVQDMDHENMFWYRQDPGLGLRLIYFSYDVKMKEKGDIPEGYSVSREKKERFSLILESASTNQTSMYLCASLGQAGNNSPLHFGNGTRLTVT.

The chain carries TRBV6-1 and TRBJ1-1, with D possibly TRBD1 on 6 matching bases. The CDR3 contains 11 residues. Germline V gene data show CDR1 as MNHNS and CDR2 as SASEGT. Written as DNA, the CDR3 is TGTTCTGTTGGGGGGCTGCCTGAAGCTTTCTTT. Its protein product is CSVGGLPEAFF.